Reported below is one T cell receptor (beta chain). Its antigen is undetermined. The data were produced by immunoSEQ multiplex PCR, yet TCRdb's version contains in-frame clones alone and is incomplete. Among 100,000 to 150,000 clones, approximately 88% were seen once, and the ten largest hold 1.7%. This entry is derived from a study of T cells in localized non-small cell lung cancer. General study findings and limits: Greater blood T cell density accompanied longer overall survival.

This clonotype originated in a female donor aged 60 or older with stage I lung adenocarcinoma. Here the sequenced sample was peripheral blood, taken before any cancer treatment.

The CDR3 coding sequence is TGTGCCAGCAGTAACCGTCGAAGGCAGGAAGGCAGAGATACGCAGTATTTT. This sequence encodes CASSNRRRQEGRDTQYF. This rearrangement joins TRBV27 to TRBJ2-3; D unclear. The CDR3 runs to 17 residues. The V gene lost 5 bases and the J gene lost 5 bases, with 23 bases spanning the gap. Germline V gene sequence: CDR1 MNHEY, CDR2 SMNVEV (reference sequence).